This T cell receptor (beta chain) derives from a study of immune heterogeneity within non-small cell lung tumors. Overall study findings and caveats: High-frequency T-cell receptor beta clonotypes differed largely between individual patients.

In a multiplex PCR, 32 V and 13 J primers amplified TCR beta CDR3. TCRdb used MiXCR to reprocess the multiplex PCR reads, holding one entry per CDR3 protein. The profile shows a few thousand distinct CDR3 sequences, around 15% of them singletons. Per germline, CDR1 MGHDK and CDR2 SYGVNS. The CDR3 has 13 residues. In regard to this clonotype: Its antigen remains unknown. Relative to the germline gene, one junction end is altered; a read error may explain this.

At 600 ng per sample, bulk tumor genomic DNA provided the template. Several biopsies were spaced far apart within each primary tumor and obtained as surgery took place. Before undergoing curative surgery, patients had newly diagnosed non-small cell lung cancer that was untreated. This TCR came from a female donor with non-small cell lung cancer. Sequencing input: lung tumor tissue. The rearrangement links TRBV25-1 to TRBJ1-2; the D is unclear. The CDR3 DNA sequence: TGTACCAGCTTCAAAGACATATCGGGAGGCTACACCTTC. Its translation: CTSFKDISGGYTF.